This T cell receptor beta chain stems from a study of cytomegalovirus exposure and HLA in healthy donors. The study's findings and limits: Rare TCR sequences dominated, though some public TCRs recurred in many donors.

Trimming shortened V by 4 bases and J by 4 bases, and 11 bases separated the two germline ends. The CDR3 is 14 residues long. Germline V lookup: CDR1 WSHSY, CDR2 SAAADI. As to this clone: Its antigen remains unidentified.

Both 60 Vbeta primers and 13 Jbeta primers went into the PCR. Clones were sequenced by immunoSEQ multiplex PCR, and TCRdb holds only the in-frame ones, with some missing. The sample contains some 160,000 clones, roughly 84% of which appear only once. This rearrangement joins TRBV10-2 to TRBJ1-5, with D maybe TRBD1 (5 bases). The TCR was taken from a young woman in good health and CMV-seronegative. The sample was PBMCs. Here the CDR3 reads CASSGRGRNQPQHF. The CDR3 DNA follows: TGCGCCAGCAGTGGTAGGGGCCGTAATCAGCCCCAGCATTTT.